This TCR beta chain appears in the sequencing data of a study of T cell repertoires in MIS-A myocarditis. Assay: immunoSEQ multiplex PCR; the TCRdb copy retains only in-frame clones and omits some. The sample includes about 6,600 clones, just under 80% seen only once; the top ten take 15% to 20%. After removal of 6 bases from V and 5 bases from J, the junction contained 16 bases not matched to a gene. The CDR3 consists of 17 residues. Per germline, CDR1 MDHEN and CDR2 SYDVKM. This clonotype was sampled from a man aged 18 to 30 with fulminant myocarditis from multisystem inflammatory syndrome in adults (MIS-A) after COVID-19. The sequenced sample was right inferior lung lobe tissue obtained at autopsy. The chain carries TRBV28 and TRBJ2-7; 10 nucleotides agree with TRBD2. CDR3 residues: CASSPPESSGSTHEQYF. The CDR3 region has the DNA TGTGCCAGCAGCCCCCCCGAGTCTAGCGGGAGTACCCACGAGCAGTACTTC. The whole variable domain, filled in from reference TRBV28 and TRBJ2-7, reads DVKVTQSSRYLVKRTGEKVFLECVQDMDHENMFWYRQDPGLGLRLIYFSYDVKMKEKGDIPEGYSVSREKKERFSLILESASTNQTSMYLCASSPPESSGSTHEQYFGPGTRLTVT.